The present T cell receptor beta chain was sequenced within a study of T cell repertoires in cytomegalovirus infection. A single record per CDR3 protein comes from TCRdb applying MiXCR to the reads. The sample lists about 110,000 distinct CDR3 sequences; under 55% were seen once. Study-level results: Dominant in the ex vivo response were TCR beta clonotypes restricted by HLA-C and specific for CMV.

A single count supports this clonotype. Antigen specificity is unknown. The CDR3 runs 16 residues. Trimming took off 5 bases at V and 5 bases at J, with 21 bases between the two ends. The material sequenced was CD8+ T cells from cultured PBMCs, taken from culture after CMV antigen stimulation. V is TRBV12-3 or TRBV12-4 and J is TRBJ2-5, with D possibly TRBD1 on 5 matching bases. This sequence was found in a human donor in good health (CMV status not recorded). Some clones in this sample may be carry-over from other donors' samples. Here the CDR3 reads CASSVTDSHLGETQYF. The CDR3 DNA is TGTGCCAGCAGTGTTACCGACAGTCACTTAGGGGAGACCCAGTACTTC.